The 31 T cell receptor beta chains presented below share a single source sample, sequenced in a study of T cells in localized non-small cell lung cancer. The assay was immunoSEQ multiplex PCR, and TCRdb's table has in-frame clones only and misses some. The sample contains about 77,000 clones, around 90% of which appear only once. Sequenced here: peripheral blood, sampled before any cancer treatment. These receptors came from a woman aged 35 to 70 with stage I squamous cell lung carcinoma.

Note on this clone: Its ends do not fully match the called genes, so a read error is possible. V and J are TRBV12-5 and TRBJ2-5; tentatively, D is TRBD2 (6 bases). The V gene's germline CDR1 is LGHNT and CDR2 FRNRAP. CDR3 length: 12 amino acids. This CDR3 is CASGTPAGQVNF. The CDR3 DNA sequence: TGTGCTAGTGGCACCCCGGCGGGGCAGGTCAACTTC.

V and J are TRBV9 and TRBJ1-2; 8 bases fit TRBD1. V dropped 3 bases and J dropped 3; count of bases not matched to a gene: 4. Germline values: CDR1 SGDLS, CDR2 YYNGEE. The CDR3 is made up of 14 amino acids. Here the CDR3 DNA reads TGTGCCAGCAGCGCCGGGACAGGTGACTATGGCTACACCTTC. Translating it yields CASSAGTGDYGYTF.

The J gene is TRBJ2-2, the V gene TRBV10-1; D is undetermined. Per the germline V gene, CDR1 is WNHNN and CDR2 is SYGVQD (reference sequence). Trimming shortened V by 7 bases and J by 2 bases, and 8 bases separated the two germline ends. This CDR3 is built from 13 residues. The chain's CDR3 is CASTEPNTGELFF. The CDR3 nucleotides are TGCGCCAGCACCGAGCCTAACACCGGGGAGCTGTTTTTT.

The V call is TRBV6-1, the J call TRBJ2-1, with 8 bases fitting TRBD2. After removal of 8 bases from V and 6 bases from J, the junction contained 12 bases not matched to a gene. CDR1 and CDR2 (germline): MNHNS, SASEGT. CDR3 length: 15 residues. The CDR3 here is CASPVRGAPLNEQFF. CDR3 nucleotides: TGTGCCAGCCCGGTGCGGGGGGCCCCTCTCAATGAGCAGTTCTTC.

This clone was seen a single time. V usage is TRBV15 and J usage is TRBJ1-2; TRBD1 might be the D (6 bases). The CDR3 runs to 16 residues. V was trimmed by 0 bases and J by 0 bases, leaving 11 bases between them. Germline V gene sequence: CDR1 LNHNV, CDR2 YYDKDF (reference sequence). The CDR3 spells CATSRDGGPPNYGYTF. CDR3 nucleotides: TGTGCCACCAGCAGAGATGGGGGGCCCCCTAACTATGGCTACACCTTC.

The chain links TRBV9 to TRBJ1-3; D gene ambiguous. V was shortened by 0 bases and J by 0 bases, with 7 bases between the two germline ends. The CDR3 is made up of 15 amino acids. Germline lookup yields CDR1 SGDLS and CDR2 YYNGEE. The CDR3 here is CASSVGASSGNTIYF. CDR3 DNA: TGTGCCAGCAGCGTAGGGGCTTCCTCTGGAAACACCATATATTTT.

The chain has TRBV21-1 and TRBJ1-5; the D call in the table, TRBD1, was not verified against the DNA. TRBV21-1 is a pseudogene locus. CDR3 length: 13 residues. CDR3 loop: CASSRTVNQPQHF. As DNA, the CDR3 is TGTGCCAGCAGCCGGACAGTTAATCAGCCCCAGCATTTT.

V gene TRBV25-1 combines with J gene TRBJ2-5; D not certain. The germline V gene encodes CDR1 MGHDK and CDR2 SYGVNS. This CDR3 region has 11 residues. Trimming pared 3 bases from V and 5 bases from J, leaving 4 bases between. In DNA form, the CDR3 reads TGTGCCAGCAGTGAGGGCGAGACCCAGTACTTC. Translating it yields CASSEGETQYF.

The chain carries TRBV5-5 and TRBJ1-5, with D unresolved. V dropped 1 base and J dropped 6 bases, with 5 bases sitting between them. Per the germline V gene, CDR1 is SGHKS and CDR2 is YYEKEE (reference sequence). This CDR3 is 12 amino acids long. The CDR3 coding sequence is TGTGCCAGCAGCTTGTGGGGTCAGCCCCAGCATTTT. Protein: CASSLWGQPQHF.

This chain links TRBV28 with TRBJ1-4; D is perhaps TRBD1 (5 bases). CDR3 length equals 14 residues. The V gene lost 6 bases and the J gene lost 6 bases, with 14 bases spanning the gap. The germline CDR1 and CDR2 sequences are MDHEN and SYDVKM. The CDR3 DNA reads TGTGCCAGCAGGGGAACAGGTACCGATGAAAAACTGTTTTTT. This translates into CASRGTGTDEKLFF.

Notes on this clone: At one boundary the junction diverges from the germline segment, which might be a read error. V is TRBV28 and J is TRBJ2-5; the D is unclear. The germline gives CDR1 MDHEN, CDR2 SYDVKM. The CDR3 has 13 amino acids. The CDR3 loop reads CAGSTRPLEIQYF. CDR3 DNA: TGTGCCGGCAGTACCCGTCCTCTTGAGATCCAGTACTTC.

V usage is TRBV30 and J usage is TRBJ1-2; no clear D gene. Germline CDR1 is GTSNPN and CDR2 is SVGIG (reference sequence). Deletions cut 3 bases from V and 2 bases from J, with 4 bases between. The CDR3 has 11 amino acids. The CDR3 here is CAWSENYGYTF. The CDR3 DNA follows: TGTGCCTGGAGCGAAAACTATGGCTACACCTTC. Full variable domain (missing parts from reference TRBV30 and TRBJ1-2): SQTIHQWPATLVQPVGSPLSLECTVEGTSNPNLYWYRQAAGRGLQLLFYSVGIGQISSEVPQNLSASRPQDRQFILSSKKLLLSDSGFYLCAWSENYGYTFGSGTRLTVV.

This chain links TRBV5-1 with TRBJ2-7; D possibly corresponds to TRBD1 (6 bases). The CDR3 sequence is 14 residues long. CDR1 is SGHRS, CDR2 YFSETQ, per germline. Trimming removed 0 bases from V and 3 bases from J, with 10 bases in between. In DNA form, the CDR3 reads TGCGCCAGCAGCTTGGACAGGGCAAGCTACGAGCAGTACTTC. It specifies CASSLDRASYEQYF.

The chain is built from TRBV7-8 and TRBJ2-5; a weak D match, TRBD2 (7 bases). V lost 5 bases and J lost 5, with 15 bases in between. Germline assignment: CDR1 SGHVS and CDR2 FQNEAQ. This CDR3 comprises 14 residues. CDR3 nucleotides: TGTGCCAGCAGCCCCTCCAGGGGAGGGGAGACCCAGTACTTC. This sequence encodes CASSPSRGGETQYF.

This clone has just one count. The chain carries TRBV9 and TRBJ2-7, with a possible D match to TRBD1 (5 bases). Trimming removed 0 bases at V and 6 bases at J, with 13 bases between. Germline-derived CDR1 and CDR2 are SGDLS and YYNGEE. This CDR3 is built from 14 residues. The chain's CDR3 is CASSVEPERGEQYF. CDR3 nucleotide sequence: TGTGCCAGCAGCGTAGAGCCAGAAAGGGGCGAGCAGTACTTC.

The rearrangement uses TRBV5-1 and TRBJ2-7; D unclear. With 0 bases removed from V and 5 bases from J, the gap between germline ends came to 12 bases. CDR3 length: 14 amino acids. The germline gives CDR1 SGHRS, CDR2 YFSETQ. The CDR3 DNA is TGCGCCAGCAGCTTGGTTTCCCAGGAGAACGAGCAGTACTTC. Protein sequence: CASSLVSQENEQYF.

As concerns this clone: Compared with germline, one end of the junction differs, possibly owing to a read error. The rearrangement joins TRBV7-7 to TRBJ2-2, with a tentative D call TRBD1 (6 bases). Germline values: CDR1 SSHAT, CDR2 FNYEAQ (reference sequence). The CDR3 is 15 residues long. The DNA of the CDR3 is TGTGCTAGCACCGTGGACAGAGTGGGGACCGGGGAGCTGTTTTTT. It specifies CASTVDRVGTGELFF.

The V call is TRBV11-2, the J call TRBJ2-3; 8 bases match TRBD2. V shed 5 bases, J shed 0 bases, and the junction held 4 bases outside the gene matches. The CDR3 runs 15 residues. Germline V gives CDR1 SGHAT, CDR2 FQNNGV. The CDR3 nucleotides read TGTGCCAGCAGCCCGGGGGGGGGTAGCACAGATACGCAGTATTTT. As protein: CASSPGGGSTDTQYF.

The chain links TRBV30 to TRBJ1-1, with D possibly being TRBD1 (6 bases). Germline CDR1 reads GTSNPN; CDR2 reads SVGIG (reference sequence). V was shortened by 0 bases and J by 4 bases, with 12 bases between the two germline ends. This CDR3 spans 14 amino acids. The CDR3 DNA reads TGTGCCTGGAGTGTTGGCAGGGGAAGCACTGAAGCTTTCTTT. Encoded protein: CAWSVGRGSTEAFF. Full variable domain (missing parts from reference TRBV30 and TRBJ1-1): SQTIHQWPATLVQPVGSPLSLECTVEGTSNPNLYWYRQAAGRGLQLLFYSVGIGQISSEVPQNLSASRPQDRQFILSSKKLLLSDSGFYLCAWSVGRGSTEAFFGQGTRLTVV.

The chain combines TRBV7-3 with TRBJ2-2; no firm D call. This CDR3 region has 12 residues. Trimming left V 5 bases short and J 6 bases short, with 7 bases between. Germline lookup yields CDR1 SGHTA and CDR2 FQGTGA. CDR3 protein: CASSPWAGELFF. The CDR3 DNA follows: TGTGCCAGCAGCCCGTGGGCCGGGGAGCTGTTTTTT.

The rearrangement uses TRBV2 and TRBJ2-1, with 10 bases matching TRBD2. Germline V lookup: CDR1 SNHLY, CDR2 FYNNEI. The J segment lost 5 bases and the V segment lost 5 bases, leaving 6 bases of the junction unmatched. The CDR3 totals 15 residues. The CDR3 region is CASSQERGGHNEQFF. CDR3 in DNA: TGTGCCAGCAGTCAAGAGCGGGGGGGTCACAATGAGCAGTTCTTC.

The chain links TRBV5-5 to TRBJ1-6; D is unclear. CDR1 and CDR2 from the germline V gene are SGHKS and YYEKEE (reference sequence). This CDR3 contains 15 residues. V lost 2 bases and J 9 bases, leaving 15 bases between the germline ends. This CDR3 reads CASSLGRKGFSPLHF. Here the CDR3 DNA reads TGTGCCAGCAGCTTAGGGAGAAAGGGCTTTTCACCCCTCCACTTT.

The chain has TRBV5-5 and TRBJ2-7; D perhaps matches TRBD1 (5 bases). V gave up 0 bases and J gave up 2 bases, with 12 bases separating them. Germline values: CDR1 SGHKS, CDR2 YYEKEE (reference sequence). CDR3 size: 15 residues. CDR3 DNA sequence: TGTGCCAGCAGCTTGGAAAGGTCAGGGCCCTACGAGCAGTACTTC. It is translated as CASSLERSGPYEQYF.

This sequence joins TRBV11-1 and TRBJ2-5; D remains unclear. Germline V gives CDR1 SGHAT, CDR2 FQDESV (reference sequence). The CDR3 runs to 14 residues. V was clipped by 0 bases and J by 1 base, with 6 bases between them. DNA for the CDR3: TGTGCCAGCAGCTTAGCATTACGCCAAGAGACCCAGTACTTC. It encodes CASSLALRQETQYF.

The chain uses TRBV12-5 and TRBJ1-6; the match to TRBD1 covers 7 bases. The trim removed 1 base at V and 7 bases at J, leaving 10 bases unmatched. Germline assignment: CDR1 LGHNT and CDR2 FRNRAP. This CDR3 has 17 residues. The CDR3 DNA reads as TGTGCTAGTGGTTTGGCACGTTACGGGACAGCCAATTCACCCCTCCACTTT. Its protein product is CASGLARYGTANSPLHF.

V gene TRBV9 combines with J gene TRBJ2-1, with D tentatively TRBD1 (5 bases). Trimming took off 3 bases at V and 9 bases at J, with 16 bases between the two ends. Per the germline V gene, CDR1 is SGDLS and CDR2 is YYNGEE. The CDR3 contains 14 residues. The CDR3 reads CASSAHQGYAEQFF. The CDR3 nucleotides are TGTGCCAGCAGCGCCCATCAGGGATATGCTGAGCAGTTCTTC.

This chain uses TRBV28 with TRBJ2-3; TRBD2 matches 7 bases. Losses at the gene ends were 5 bases for V and 4 bases for J; bases not matched to a gene: 9. Germline V CDR1 and CDR2: MDHEN, SYDVKM. The CDR3 length is 15 residues. The CDR3 DNA sequence: TGTGCCAGCAGTCGGGCCTGGGGAGGGGCAGATACGCAGTATTTT. It specifies CASSRAWGGADTQYF. Based on the CDR3 plus reference TRBV28 and TRBJ2-3, the full variable domain is DVKVTQSSRYLVKRTGEKVFLECVQDMDHENMFWYRQDPGLGLRLIYFSYDVKMKEKGDIPEGYSVSREKKERFSLILESASTNQTSMYLCASSRAWGGADTQYFGPGTRLTVL.

The chain has TRBV4-1 and TRBJ2-3; D possibly corresponds to TRBD2 (5 bases). V lost 3 bases, J lost 0 bases, and 13 bases lay in between. Germline lookup yields CDR1 MGHRA and CDR2 YSYEKL. This CDR3 has 16 residues. For the CDR3, the DNA is TGCGCCAGCAGCCAGACCGCGAGGACTAGCACAGATACGCAGTATTTT. It specifies CASSQTARTSTDTQYF.

V gene TRBV7-3 combines with J gene TRBJ2-3, with D possibly being TRBD1 (6 bases). Germline CDR1 SGHTA, CDR2 FQGTGA. The CDR3 runs to 15 residues. The V gene lost 1 base and the J gene lost 4 bases, with 12 bases spanning the gap. The DNA for the CDR3 is TGTGCCAGCAGCTTAAGGGGGCCTAGTTCAGATACGCAGTATTTT. Translated, it gives CASSLRGPSSDTQYF.

J is TRBJ1-2 and V is TRBV4-2; 7 bases fit TRBD1. J lost 6 bases, V lost 6 bases, and 7 bases had no gene match. The CDR3 extends over 13 amino acids. Germline CDR1 LGHNA, CDR2 YNFKEQ. The CDR3 region has the DNA TGTGCCAGCAGACAGGACAGGTCCCATGGCTACACCTTC. The encoded protein is CASRQDRSHGYTF.

V is TRBV12-5 and J is TRBJ2-2; no clear D. The germline CDR1 and CDR2 sequences are LGHNT and FRNRAP. This CDR3 region has 13 residues. Deletions cut 3 bases from V and 3 bases from J, with 5 bases between. The CDR3 coding sequence is TGTGCTAGTGGTTTAGCCCACACCGGGGAGCTGTTTTTT. Translated, it gives CASGLAHTGELFF.